Listed below are T cell receptor beta chains from one sample, sequenced in a study of blood T cell repertoires in COVID-19. The assay was immunoSEQ multiplex PCR, and TCRdb's table has in-frame clones only and misses some. Of roughly 330,000 clones listed, 85% to 90% are singletons. Sequenced input: PBMCs or T cells enriched from blood (not recorded which). The receptors originated from a woman aged 18 to 35 who had recovered from COVID-19. Each CDR3 is given with its conserved first and last residue. D genes are given only for firm matches. Expanded clones get a size class; other rows say once, few or many, or leave the size out.

D gene,clone size,V gene,J gene,CDR3 DNA,CDR3 protein
TRBD1,NA,TRBV30,TRBJ2-7,TGTGCCTGGTCGACAGGGAATGGGATACACGAGCAGTACTTC,CAWSTGNGIHEQYF
TRBD2,once,TRBV7-3,TRBJ2-1,TGTGCCAGCAGCGACCGGACTAGGTCGCAGTTCTTC,CASSDRTRSQFF
TRBD1,NA,TRBV19,TRBJ1-1,TGTGCCAGTAGTAAACTACAGGGGGCTGACCCCACTGAAGCTTTCTTT,CASSKLQGADPTEAFF
NA,once,TRBV24-1,TRBJ1-5,TGTGCCACCAGTACAGGGTTCCCGAGCAATCAGCCCCAGCATTTT,CATSTGFPSNQPQHF
NA,once,TRBV2,TRBJ2-3,TGTGCCAGCAGTGAGGGGGGACTCACAGATATGCAGTATTTT,CASSEGGLTDMQYF
TRBD2,NA,TRBV18,TRBJ2-7,TGTGCCAGCTCACCATGGAGCGGGGCGGACTACGAGCAGTACTTC,CASSPWSGADYEQYF
TRBD1,once,TRBV3-1/TRBV3-2,TRBJ1-2,TGTGCCAGCAGTCACCTTATGGCGACAGGGGTAGGCTACACCTTC,CASSHLMATGVGYTF
NA,NA,TRBV27,TRBJ2-1,TGTGCCAGCAGTTTAGGAACTAGCTCCTACAATGAGCAGTTCTTC,CASSLGTSSYNEQFF
NA,once,TRBV13,TRBJ1-4,TGTGCCAGCAGCCAGGGCAATGGTGAAAAACTGTTTTTT,CASSQGNGEKLFF
TRBD2,NA,TRBV5-1,TRBJ2-1,TGCGCCAGTGAAGCGGGGGGCGCGTACAATGAGCAGTTCTTC,CASEAGGAYNEQFF
NA,NA,TRBV6-4,TRBJ1-5,TGTGCCAGCAGTGAATCGTGGCAGAGCAATCAGCCCCAGCATTTT,CASSESWQSNQPQHF
TRBD2,NA,TRBV5-1,TRBJ2-7,TGCGCCAGCAGCGCCTACCAGACTAGCGGGAGGGCCTACGAGCAGTACTTC,CASSAYQTSGRAYEQYF
NA,NA,TRBV19,TRBJ1-2,TGTGCCATTCGGACAGCGGACGGAAACTATGGCTACACCTTC,CAIRTADGNYGYTF
NA,NA,TRBV24-1,TRBJ1-2,TGTGCCACCAGTGATTTGGACAGTGACTATGGCTACACCTTC,CATSDLDSDYGYTF
TRBD1,once,TRBV4-1,TRBJ1-1,TGCGCCAGCGGACAGGGGGCGAACACTGAAGCTTTCTTT,CASGQGANTEAFF
TRBD2,once,TRBV12-5,TRBJ2-1,TGTGCTAGTGGTTTCTCCGCGGGGGGCTCCTACAATGAGCAGTTCTTC,CASGFSAGGSYNEQFF
TRBD1,NA,TRBV11-2,TRBJ1-1,TGTGCCAGCAGCTTAGCCGAAGGGGGCTGGACTGAAGCTTTCTTT,CASSLAEGGWTEAFF
NA,NA,TRBV30,TRBJ2-1,TGTGCCTGGAGTCTGGGCCCCGAATCCTGGTACAATGAGCAGTTCTTC,CAWSLGPESWYNEQFF
NA,NA,TRBV27,TRBJ1-1,TGTGCCAGCCTGGAGGGATTGAACACTGAAGCTTTCTTT,CASLEGLNTEAFF
TRBD2,NA,TRBV9,TRBJ2-1,TGTGCCAGCAGCGTAGGCGGACTAGCGGGATACAATGAGCAGTTCTTC,CASSVGGLAGYNEQFF
TRBD2,many,TRBV5-1,TRBJ2-5,TGCGCCAGCACCGTTGGCGGGGGGTCGAGAGGATCAGAGACCCAGTACTTC,CASTVGGGSRGSETQYF
NA,NA,TRBV28,TRBJ2-1,TGTGCCAGCAGTCTACCTAATTCCTACAATGAGCAGTTCTTC,CASSLPNSYNEQFF
NA,NA,TRBV5-1,TRBJ1-2,TGCGCCAGCAGCTTGGCAGGGGTTGAGTATGGCTACACCTTC,CASSLAGVEYGYTF
NA,NA,TRBV19,TRBJ1-5,TGTGCCAGTAAATGGGGAGCTCGGGATCAGCCCCAGCATTTT,CASKWGARDQPQHF
TRBD1,NA,TRBV5-1,TRBJ2-7,TGCGCCAGCAGCTGGGGCCGAGGGACAGGGGCCTACGAGCAGTACTTC,CASSWGRGTGAYEQYF
TRBD2,NA,TRBV7-9,TRBJ2-7,TGTGCCAGCAGCCGGACTAGCGGGAGCTCCTACGAGCAGTACTTC,CASSRTSGSSYEQYF
NA,NA,TRBV27,TRBJ2-3,TGTGCCAGCAGTTTGGGATCTGGGAGTTGGTGGCGCACAGATACGCAGTATTTT,CASSLGSGSWWRTDTQYF
TRBD1,NA,TRBV2,TRBJ2-5,TGTGCCAGCAGTGGATGGGACAGCCAAGAGACCCAGTACTTC,CASSGWDSQETQYF
TRBD1,NA,TRBV11-2,TRBJ2-7,TGTGCCAGCAGCTTCTTCCTTGTGACAGGGACCTCCTACGAGCAGTACTTC,CASSFFLVTGTSYEQYF
TRBD1,NA,TRBV2,TRBJ1-2,TGTGCCAGCACTCCGGACAGGGAAGGAGGCTACACCTTC,CASTPDREGGYTF
TRBD1,NA,TRBV13,TRBJ1-3,TGTGCCAGCAGCCCCCGGACAGGGGGAGAAAACACCATATATTTT,CASSPRTGGENTIYF
TRBD2,NA,TRBV28,TRBJ2-7,TGTGCCAGCACAGCGGGAGGACTCTACGAGCAGTACTTC,CASTAGGLYEQYF
TRBD2,NA,TRBV7-8,TRBJ2-5,TGTGCCAGCACCCGACTAGCGGGGAACCAAGAGACCCAGTACTTC,CASTRLAGNQETQYF
TRBD1,few,TRBV11-2,TRBJ2-1,TGTGCCAGCAGGTCGACAGGGGGCAATGAGCAGTTCTTC,CASRSTGGNEQFF
TRBD1,NA,TRBV19,TRBJ1-5,TGTGCCAGTAGTCCAGGGGGAGTTTTCGGTAATCAGCCCCAGCATTTT,CASSPGGVFGNQPQHF
NA,NA,TRBV7-9,TRBJ1-2,TGTGCCAGCAGCACTTCTGGGGGCCTAGATGGCTACACCTTC,CASSTSGGLDGYTF
NA,NA,TRBV27,TRBJ2-7,TGTGCCAGCAGTTCGGGAACAGCTAATCCCTACGAGCAGTACTTC,CASSSGTANPYEQYF
NA,NA,TRBV28,TRBJ2-7,TGTGCCAGCAGTCTGGGGGGTGGAAGCTCCTACGAGCAGTACTTC,CASSLGGGSSYEQYF
TRBD1,NA,TRBV27,TRBJ1-2,TGTGCCAGCAGTCCCGGGACAGGGACGAATGGCTACACCTTC,CASSPGTGTNGYTF
TRBD1,NA,TRBV7-9,TRBJ1-2,TGTGCCAGCAGCTCGACCCGGGACAGTCTCAACTATGGCTACACCTTC,CASSSTRDSLNYGYTF
NA,NA,TRBV7-2,TRBJ1-1,TGTGCCAGCAGCTCATATACAGCCTTTCCGAACACTGAAGCTTTCTTT,CASSSYTAFPNTEAFF
NA,NA,TRBV29-1,TRBJ1-2,TGCAGCGTCGAAGGGAGGACTGGACAGAACGATGGCTACACCTTC,CSVEGRTGQNDGYTF
TRBD2,NA,TRBV6-4,TRBJ2-1,TGTGCCAGCAGTGACAATTTACGACAGCGGGGAATCTGGTACAATGAGCAGTTCTTC,CASSDNLRQRGIWYNEQFF
NA,NA,TRBV2,TRBJ2-1,TGTGCCAGCAGGGTACTCCGGGACTCGACCTACAATGAGCAGTTCTTC,CASRVLRDSTYNEQFF
TRBD1,few,TRBV30,TRBJ1-1,TGTGCCTGGAGTCGACAGGGGGGGCGCGCGAACACTGAAGCTTTCTTT,CAWSRQGGRANTEAFF
NA,NA,TRBV28,TRBJ1-4,TGTGCCAGCACCGGGGGTGATAATGAAAAACTGTTTTTT,CASTGGDNEKLFF
NA,NA,TRBV28,TRBJ2-7,TGTGCCAGCAGTGGGAGCGGATTGTCCTACGAGCAGTACTTC,CASSGSGLSYEQYF
NA,NA,TRBV10-3,TRBJ1-3,TGTGCCATCAGTGAGTCGGCAGGGAAGGGGTCTGGAAACACCATATATTTT,CAISESAGKGSGNTIYF
TRBD2,NA,TRBV7-7,TRBJ2-1,TGTGCTAGCAGCTTAGGAACTAGCGGGGGCAATGAGCAGTTCTTC,CASSLGTSGGNEQFF
TRBD1,NA,TRBV5-4,TRBJ2-1,TGTGCCAGCAGCGTTGGGACAGCAACTCAGTTCTTC,CASSVGTATQFF
NA,NA,TRBV15,TRBJ1-2,TGTGCCACCAGCAGAGATGAGGGCGGCTATGGCTACACCTTC,CATSRDEGGYGYTF
TRBD2,once,TRBV27,TRBJ2-6,TGTGCCAGCAGCTCCGGGACTAGCGGATTCTCCTCTGGGGCCAACGTCCTGACTTTC,CASSSGTSGFSSGANVLTF
NA,once,TRBV3-1/TRBV3-2,TRBJ2-7,TGTGCCAGCAGCCAAGTGTACGGGGTAAACTACGAGCAGTACTTC,CASSQVYGVNYEQYF